Following are 15 T cell receptor beta chains from one sample sequenced in a study of blood T cell repertoires in COVID-19. The table came from immunoSEQ multiplex PCR; TCRdb's copy has only in-frame clones and leaves some out. This sample has 140,000 or so clones, with roughly 80% found just once. Sequenced input: PBMCs or T cells enriched from blood (not recorded which). Receptors were obtained from a woman in her 40s who had recovered from COVID-19.

This clone was detected a few times. The gene calls are TRBV6-2 or TRBV6-3 and TRBJ1-1; unclear D gene. The germline gives CDR1 MNHEY, CDR2 SVGEGT. The CDR3 runs 16 residues. V gave up 1 base and J gave up 4 bases, with 16 bases separating them. In DNA, the CDR3 is TGTGCCAGCAGTTACTATCTCCTTAAAGGGAGCACTGAAGCTTTCTTT. Amino acid sequence: CASSYYLLKGSTEAFF.

The chain links TRBV7-2 to TRBJ1-1, with D tentatively TRBD1 (5 bases). Between the trimmed V and J ends, which lost 1 base and 1 base, there was a span of 10 bases. Germline CDR1 is SGHTA and CDR2 is FQGNSA. The CDR3 is 15 amino acids. The CDR3 here is CASSLVYQGNTEAFF. The DNA of the CDR3 is TGTGCCAGCAGCTTAGTTTACCAGGGGAACACTGAAGCTTTCTTT.

J is TRBJ1-2 and V is TRBV18; 7 positions match TRBD1. CDR3 length equals 15 residues. V lost 2 bases and J lost 8; bases outside the gene matches: 11. CDR1 KGHSH and CDR2 LQKENI come from the germline V gene. The chain's CDR3 is CASSPGGQLVAGYTF. CDR3 coding DNA: TGTGCCAGCTCACCAGGGGGACAGCTGGTGGCCGGCTACACCTTC.

Concerning this clone itself: The junction departs from the called germline gene at one end, perhaps through a read error. The rearrangement uses TRBV3-1 (or the pseudogene TRBV3-2) and TRBJ1-6; D gene uncertain. The CDR3 consists of 14 residues. Per the germline V gene, CDR1 is LGHDT and CDR2 is YNNKEL (reference sequence). As DNA, the CDR3 is TGTGCCAGCAGTCAAGGGTTGGGCGGGAGGACCCTCCACTTT. It encodes CASSQGLGGRTLHF.

J is TRBJ1-2 and V is TRBV10-3, with 12 bases lining up with TRBD1. The germline V gene encodes CDR1 ENHRY and CDR2 SYGVKD. The CDR3 covers 15 residues. V lost 6 bases, J lost 8 bases, and 10 bases stayed unmatched. CDR3 loop: CAISGTGGPKSGYTF. In nucleotides, the CDR3 is TGTGCCATCAGCGGGACAGGGGGCCCTAAGAGCGGCTACACCTTC.

The chain carries TRBV4-1 and TRBJ1-4; unclear D gene. This CDR3 comprises 14 residues. The germline V and J ends were trimmed by 1 base and 14 bases, with 17 bases remaining between them. Germline V gene lookup returns CDR1 MGHRA and CDR2 YSYEKL. The CDR3 DNA reads as TGCGCCAGCAGCCAAGTGAGCAGCGACCGAGAGCTGTTTTTT. This gives the protein CASSQVSSDRELFF.

The chain recombines TRBV13 with TRBJ2-1; TRBD2 matches at 8 bases. The CDR3 totals 20 residues. Germline trimming cut 0 bases from V and 2 bases from J; bases unmatched to any gene: 15. CDR1 and CDR2 (germline): PRHDT, FYEKMQ (reference sequence). Here the CDR3 DNA reads TGTGCCAGCAGCTTAGGAGGGGGGTACGTTGCGGGAGGCACCTACAATGAGCAGTTCTTC. Its protein is CASSLGGGYVAGGTYNEQFF.

The chain is built from TRBV12-3 or TRBV12-4 and TRBJ1-1, with TRBD1 as a possible D gene (6 bases). The V and J ends lost 6 bases and 11 bases respectively, with 19 bases between them. The CDR3 is 13 amino acids. This chain's CDR3 is CASSRNGGQEAFF. CDR3 DNA sequence: TGTGCCAGCAGCCGTAACGGGGGGCAGGAGGCTTTCTTT.

The V gene is TRBV28, the J gene TRBJ1-1; no definite D call. CDR1 and CDR2 from the germline V gene are MDHEN and SYDVKM. The CDR3 has 12 residues. Between the trimmed V and J ends, which lost 4 bases and 11 bases, there was a span of 14 bases. CDR3 sequence reads: CASSSERTGAFF. CDR3 in DNA: TGTGCCAGCAGTTCTGAGAGGACTGGTGCTTTCTTT. Looking up the rest from reference TRBV28 and TRBJ1-1 gives the full variable domain: DVKVTQSSRYLVKRTGEKVFLECVQDMDHENMFWYRQDPGLGLRLIYFSYDVKMKEKGDIPEGYSVSREKKERFSLILESASTNQTSMYLCASSSERTGAFFGQGTRLTVV.

V gene TRBV29-1 combines with J gene TRBJ2-4; TRBD2 might be the D (6 bases). V was cut by 5 bases and J by 5 bases, with 16 bases left in between. The CDR3 is made up of 14 amino acids. Germline values: CDR1 SQVTM, CDR2 ANQGSEA. In DNA, the CDR3 is TGCAGCGTTTCCGGGACTCCCTCCCAAAACATTCAGTACTTC. As protein: CSVSGTPSQNIQYF.

The V gene is TRBV18, the J gene TRBJ2-3, with TRBD1 identical over 8 bases. Germline CDR1 and CDR2: KGHSH and LQKENI. Losses at the gene ends were 6 bases for V and 2 bases for J; bases not matched to a gene: 10. This CDR3 comprises 16 residues. CDR3 in DNA: TGTGCCAGCTCTCCCTTGACAGGGGACCCCACAGATACGCAGTATTTT. The encoded protein is CASSPLTGDPTDTQYF.

The rearrangement links TRBV29-1 to TRBJ2-3, with D uncertain. Per the germline V gene, CDR1 is SQVTM and CDR2 is ANQGSEA. This CDR3 has 13 residues. V lost 5 bases and J lost 6, with 15 bases in between. DNA of the CDR3: TGCAGCGTTCGCCCGTTTACCGGGGATACGCAGTATTTT. Its translation: CSVRPFTGDTQYF.

This rearrangement joins TRBV19 to TRBJ2-7; weak D call: TRBD1 (5 bases). This CDR3 has 15 residues. Germline V gene lookup returns CDR1 LNHDA and CDR2 SQIVND (reference sequence). V was shortened by 4 bases and J by 3 bases, with 16 bases between the two germline ends. This chain's CDR3 is CASSKLGRSGYEQYF. DNA of the CDR3: TGTGCCAGTAGTAAGCTGGGGCGGAGTGGCTACGAGCAGTACTTC.

J is TRBJ1-4 and V is TRBV12-3 or TRBV12-4; D remains unclear. Trimming left V 3 bases short and J 7 bases short, with 6 bases between. The CDR3 extends over 12 amino acids. This chain's CDR3 is CASSFSGEKLFF. The CDR3 bases are TGTGCCAGCAGTTTCAGTGGTGAAAAACTGTTTTTT.

J is TRBJ1-1 and V is TRBV5-1; the D is unclear. From germline, CDR1 is SGHRS and CDR2 YFSETQ. The CDR3 contains 14 residues. Between the trimmed V and J ends, which lost 6 bases and 0 bases, there was a span of 12 bases. In nucleotides, the CDR3 is TGCGCCAGCATTGGTGAGAGCATGAACACTGAAGCTTTCTTT. It codes for CASIGESMNTEAFF.